This T cell receptor (beta chain) was sequenced for a study of T cells in localized non-small cell lung cancer. V shed 5 bases and J shed 4 bases, with 11 bases lying between them. The CDR3 runs to 13 residues. Germline CDR1 and CDR2: MDHEN and SYDVKM. In the case of this clone: Antigen: not known.

Measured with immunoSEQ multiplex PCR; TCRdb has only the in-frame clones, and not every one. The data show 25,000 to 35,000 clones, around 80% seen once. Study conclusions and caveats: Tumor trailed uninvolved adjacent lung in T cell clonality, which peaked there. Appearance in adjacent lung was seen for a median around 60 of the top 100 tumor clones. One tumor region alone was sequenced, and heterogeneity therefore remains possible.

The sequencing here drew on peripheral blood, taken before any cancer treatment. The chain links TRBV28 to TRBJ1-2; D unresolved. This sequence originates from a male donor at least 60 years old with stage III squamous cell lung carcinoma. In DNA form, the CDR3 reads TGTGCCAGCAGTGTGCCCGAGACCTATGGCTACACCTTC. Its protein product is CASSVPETYGYTF.